This TCR beta chain was observed in a study of CXCR3-negative and CXCR3-positive naive CD8 T cells. Broader study findings: TRBV-TRBJ usage was alike in naive CXCR3-negative and CXCR3-positive cells but differed in memory cells. Hydrophobicity of TRB CDR3s was greater in CXCR3-positive naive cells than in CXCR3-negative naive cells. Cryopreserved PBMCs had partly decreased CXCR3 expression; fresh PBMCs were used in most assays.

There are 15 residues in the CDR3. Researchers prepared the TRB cDNA libraries using 5' RACE with UMI labels. TCRdb re-called the 5' RACE reads and catalogs CDR3 proteins one per entry, DNA excluded. The specimen's table records some 50,000 distinct CDR3 sequences. As regards this clonotype: Its antigen is undetermined.

Among CD8+ T cells, naive ones were CD45RO-CCR7+CD27+CD95-. This TCR derives from a human donor in good health. Some clones in this sample may be carry-over from other donors' samples. The sequenced sample was naive CXCR3- CD8+ T cells from blood. Subset of the sample: CD45RO-CCR7+CD27+CD95- naive CD8+ T cells lacking CXCR3 (TNR3-). The chain combines TRBV21-1 with TRBJ2-7. TRBV21-1 is a documented pseudogene. The CDR3 loop is CASSRLDKGKGEQYF.